Below, one TCR beta chain is given with its context. Its antigen is as yet unknown. A junction boundary mismatches the germline segment, possibly from a read error. This specimen belongs to a study of T cell responses to AZD1222 COVID-19 vaccine. Study observations and caveats: Baseline seropositives among AZD1222 recipients totaled only five to seven. Spike-specific TCR breadth and depth went up after people got two AZD1222 doses. In all cases, repertoires were sampled only after the peak T cell response.

Here immunoSEQ multiplex PCR was the method, and the copy in TCRdb shows in-frame clones only, minus some. The sample holds more than 85,000 clones, roughly 92% seen once. This CDR3 spans 19 amino acids. CDR1 and CDR2 from the germline V gene are SSHAT and FNYEAQ (reference sequence). This chain joins TRBV7-7 and TRBJ1-2, with D uncertain. The source material was peripheral blood, sampled 28 days after the second AZD1222 dose. The clonotype originates from an adult who received the AZD1222 COVID-19 vaccine. The CDR3 coding sequence is TGTGCTAGCAGCTTAGGGAGTTGGAGGATACCTTTGGCTAACTATGGCTACACCTTC. Translation gives CASSLGSWRIPLANYGYTF.